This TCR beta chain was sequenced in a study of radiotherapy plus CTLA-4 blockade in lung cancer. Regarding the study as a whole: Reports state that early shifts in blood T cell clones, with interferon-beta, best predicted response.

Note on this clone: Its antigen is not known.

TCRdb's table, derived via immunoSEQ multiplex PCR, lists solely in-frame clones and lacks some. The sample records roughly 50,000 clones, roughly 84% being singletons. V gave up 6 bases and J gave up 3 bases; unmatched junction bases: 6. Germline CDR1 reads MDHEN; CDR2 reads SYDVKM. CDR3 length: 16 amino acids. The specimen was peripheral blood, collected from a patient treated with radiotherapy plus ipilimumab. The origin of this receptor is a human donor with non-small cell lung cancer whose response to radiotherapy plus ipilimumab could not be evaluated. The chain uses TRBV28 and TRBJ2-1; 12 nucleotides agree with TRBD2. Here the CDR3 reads CASRPSGRAVYNEQFF. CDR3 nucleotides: TGTGCCAGCAGACCTAGCGGGAGGGCCGTCTACAATGAGCAGTTCTTC.